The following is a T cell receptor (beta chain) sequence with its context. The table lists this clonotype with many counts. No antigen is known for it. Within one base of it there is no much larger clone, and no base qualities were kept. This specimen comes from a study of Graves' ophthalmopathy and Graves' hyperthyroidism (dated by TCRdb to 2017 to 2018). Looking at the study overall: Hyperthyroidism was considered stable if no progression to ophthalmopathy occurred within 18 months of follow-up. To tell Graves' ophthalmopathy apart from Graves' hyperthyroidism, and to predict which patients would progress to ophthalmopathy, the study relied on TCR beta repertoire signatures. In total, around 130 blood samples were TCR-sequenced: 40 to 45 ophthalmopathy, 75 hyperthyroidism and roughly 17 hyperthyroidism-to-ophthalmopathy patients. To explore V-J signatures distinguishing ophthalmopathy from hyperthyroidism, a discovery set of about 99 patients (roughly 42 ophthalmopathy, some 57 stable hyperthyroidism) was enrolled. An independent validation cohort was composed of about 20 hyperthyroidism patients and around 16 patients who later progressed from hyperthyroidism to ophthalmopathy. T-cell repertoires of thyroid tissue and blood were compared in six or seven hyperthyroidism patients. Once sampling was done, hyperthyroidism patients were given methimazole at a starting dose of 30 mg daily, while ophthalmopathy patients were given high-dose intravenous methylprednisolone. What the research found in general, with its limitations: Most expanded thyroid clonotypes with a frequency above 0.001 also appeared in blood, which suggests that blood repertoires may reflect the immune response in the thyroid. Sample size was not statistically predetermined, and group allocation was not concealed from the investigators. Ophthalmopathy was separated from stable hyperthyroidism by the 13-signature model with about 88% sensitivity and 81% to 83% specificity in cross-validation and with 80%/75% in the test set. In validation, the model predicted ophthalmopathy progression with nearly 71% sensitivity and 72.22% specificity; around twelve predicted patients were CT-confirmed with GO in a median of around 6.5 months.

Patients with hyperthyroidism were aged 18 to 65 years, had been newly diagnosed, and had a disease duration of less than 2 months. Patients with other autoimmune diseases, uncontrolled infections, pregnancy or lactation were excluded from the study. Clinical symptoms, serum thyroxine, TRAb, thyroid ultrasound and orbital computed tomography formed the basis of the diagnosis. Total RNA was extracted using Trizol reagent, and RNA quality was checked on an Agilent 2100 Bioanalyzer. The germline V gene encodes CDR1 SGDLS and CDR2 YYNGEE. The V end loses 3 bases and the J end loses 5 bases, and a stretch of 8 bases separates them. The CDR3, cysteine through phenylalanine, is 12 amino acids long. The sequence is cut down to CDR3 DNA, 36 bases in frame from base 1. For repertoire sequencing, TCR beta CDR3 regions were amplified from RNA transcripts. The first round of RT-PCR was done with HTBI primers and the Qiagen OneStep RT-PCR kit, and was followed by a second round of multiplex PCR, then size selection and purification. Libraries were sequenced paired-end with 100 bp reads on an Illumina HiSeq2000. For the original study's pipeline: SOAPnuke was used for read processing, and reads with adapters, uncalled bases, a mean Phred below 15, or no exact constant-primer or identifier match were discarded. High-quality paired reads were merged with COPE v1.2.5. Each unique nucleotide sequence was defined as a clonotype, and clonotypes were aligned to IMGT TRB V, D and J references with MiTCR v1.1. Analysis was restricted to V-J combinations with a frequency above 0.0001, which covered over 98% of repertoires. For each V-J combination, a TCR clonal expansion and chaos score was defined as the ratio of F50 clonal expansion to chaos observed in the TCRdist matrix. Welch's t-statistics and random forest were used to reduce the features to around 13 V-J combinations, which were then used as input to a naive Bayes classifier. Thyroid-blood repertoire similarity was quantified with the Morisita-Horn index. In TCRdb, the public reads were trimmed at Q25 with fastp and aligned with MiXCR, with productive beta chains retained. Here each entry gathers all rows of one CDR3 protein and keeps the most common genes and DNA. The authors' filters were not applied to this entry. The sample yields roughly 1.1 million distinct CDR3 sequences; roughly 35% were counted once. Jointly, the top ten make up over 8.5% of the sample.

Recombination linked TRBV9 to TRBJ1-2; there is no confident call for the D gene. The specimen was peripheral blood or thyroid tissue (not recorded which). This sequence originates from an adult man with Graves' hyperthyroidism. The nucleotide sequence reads TGTGCCAGCAGCGCACGGACGTATGGCTACACCTTC. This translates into CASSARTYGYTF.